Shown below are 8 T cell receptor beta chains from a single sample sequenced in a study of T cells after yellow fever vaccination. TCRdb re-analysed the 5' RACE reads in MiXCR, keeping a single row per CDR3 protein. The sample includes 500,000 to 650,000 distinct CDR3 sequences, 9% to 15% of them seen just once. Source: PBMCs, taken on the day of the yellow fever booster vaccination. The receptors derive from a man aged 25-45 years who received the YFV17D yellow fever vaccine.

This clonotype was recorded a few times. This chain links TRBV14 with TRBJ2-5; D may be TRBD1 or TRBD2 (5 bases each). This CDR3 spans 15 amino acids. Germline V CDR1 and CDR2: SGHDN, FVKESK. Trimming shortened V by 2 bases and J by 4 bases, and 14 bases separated the two germline ends. CDR3 amino acids: CASSQFEGRGETQYF. CDR3 nucleotides: TGTGCCAGCAGCCAATTCGAGGGGCGCGGAGAGACCCAGTACTTC.

This clonotype has just a few counts. This chain connects TRBV20-1 to TRBJ1-4; the D gene is possibly TRBD1 (5 bases). Trimming pared 7 bases from V and 7 bases from J, leaving 16 bases between. This CDR3 region has 13 residues. Germline V CDR1 and CDR2: DFQATT, SNEGSKA (reference sequence). The CDR3 loop reads CSGKGTVLEKLFF. In DNA form, the CDR3 reads TGCAGTGGAAAGGGGACGGTGCTTGAAAAACTGTTTTTT.

In this sample, this clonotype turned up many times. The genes are TRBV29-1 and TRBJ2-5; D perhaps matches TRBD1 (6 bases). In germline, CDR1 is SQVTM, CDR2 ANQGSEA. The CDR3 runs to 15 residues. With 1 base removed from V and 5 bases from J, the gap between germline ends came to 17 bases. The CDR3 sequence is CSVEVQGGIRETQYF. CDR3 bases: TGCAGCGTTGAAGTACAGGGTGGGATTCGGGAGACCCAGTACTTC.

The V and J genes are TRBV11-2 and TRBJ2-7, with D unclear. Germline loops: CDR1 SGHAT, CDR2 FQNNGV. The CDR3 runs to 14 residues. Trimming stripped 5 bases from V and 0 bases from J, with 11 bases between. The chain's CDR3 is CASSPVALSYEQYF. CDR3 DNA sequence: TGTGCCAGCAGCCCGGTGGCCCTCTCCTACGAGCAGTACTTC.

The chain uses TRBV6-1 and TRBJ1-2; tentatively, D is TRBD1 (6 bases). The germline V and J ends were trimmed by 5 bases and 8 bases, with 18 bases remaining between them. CDR3 length equals 14 residues. CDR1 MNHNS and CDR2 SASEGT come from the germline V gene. CDR3 nucleotide sequence: TGTGCCAGCAGTCCCGGGGGGGCGCAGTCCGGCTACACCTTC. The encoded protein is CASSPGGAQSGYTF.

V and J are TRBV5-1 and TRBJ2-7; D is perhaps TRBD2 (6 bases). Trimming removed 5 bases at V and 2 bases at J, with 8 bases between. Germline CDR1 SGHRS, CDR2 YFSETQ. This CDR3 contains 12 residues. CDR3: CASRRGTYEQYF. The DNA of the CDR3 is TGCGCCAGCAGGCGGGGAACCTACGAGCAGTACTTC.

This clonotype was picked up a small number of times. The chain is built from TRBV10-1 and TRBJ2-5; D call uncertain. The CDR3 has 12 amino acids. V lost 5 bases to trimming and J lost 3 bases, with 7 bases between them. CDR1 and CDR2 (germline): WNHNN, SYGVQD (reference sequence). CDR3 in amino acids: CASSKEKETQYF. In DNA form, the CDR3 reads TGCGCCAGCAGTAAGGAAAAAGAGACCCAGTACTTC.

This clonotype has only a few counts. V and J are TRBV27 and TRBJ1-1; unclear D gene. Germline V lookup: CDR1 MNHEY, CDR2 SMNVEV (reference sequence). V was shortened by 0 bases and J by 1 base, with 6 bases between the two germline ends. The CDR3 extends over 14 amino acids. The CDR3, as DNA: TGTGCCAGCAGTTTATCGGCCCAGAACACTGAAGCTTTCTTT. It yields the protein CASSLSAQNTEAFF.